This TCR beta chain stems from a study of blood T cell repertoires in COVID-19 (dated by TCRdb to the early 2020s). For context, the study as a whole: Collaborator samples came from the United States, Italy and Spain and covered acute and convalescent phases of COVID-19. Deeply sampled blood TCRbeta repertoires from subjects exposed to, actively infected with, or recovered from COVID-19 were included in the dataset. The sample metadata nearly always contained a de-identified subject ID, COVID-19 status, age in years and sex. The material from the prospective study consisted of cDNA or gDNA derived from T cells, B-cell-depleted T cells, or PBMCs. The samples were drawn from the first 160 participants of the ongoing ImmuneRACE study and from about 1,200 subjects provided by 6 global collaborators. The repertoires were released in a freely available public database meant as a resource for research on the immune response to SARS-CoV-2. HLA class I and class II types, where available, came from metadata supplied by the sample provider rather than from assay-based typing. What the work shows at the level of the full study, not this receptor alone: How much clinical and demographic metadata was included differed by source and by participant, and the metadata was provided uncurated.

The germline V gene specifies SGHAT as CDR1 and FQNNGV as CDR2. The CDR3 runs 15 residues from the cysteine to the phenylalanine. The sequence is cut down to CDR3 DNA, 45 bases in frame from base 1. Trimming removed 3 bases from V and 5 bases from J, leaving 11 bases between the germline ends. TCRbeta CDR3 regions were amplified from genomic DNA using the immunoSEQ Assay, a bias-controlled multiplex PCR. Per the authors' processing: The number of nucleated cells in each sample was estimated by amplification of reference gene primers within the assay. To quantify the absolute abundance of each unique TCRbeta CDR3 rearrangement, sequence reads were collapsed and filtered. Productive Simpson clonality was computed per sample as the square root of Simpson's diversity index over productive rearrangements. Entries here come from immuneACCESS through TCRdb and include only in-frame sequences with V and J called. Some clones fail to appear in such tables; in the studies checked, an unresolved V gene covers under half of the shortfall, and the cause of the remainder is unknown. The D gene and trimming were derived from the DNA, and the V and J assignments and clone size from that table. Here the sample has over 200,000 clones; about 90% occur a single time. Of the sample, roughly 2% is held by the ten largest clones.

Comment on this clone: Its antigen specificity is not known. No much larger clone exists at a distance of one base, and base qualities are not known.

Whole blood was collected in K2EDTA tubes by collaborating institutions according to the institutions' own protocols. Collaborator samples were shipped for TCRbeta analysis as frozen whole blood, isolated PBMCs, or DNA extracted from either sample type. Sequencing was carried out using peripheral blood. Recombination joined TRBV11-2 with TRBJ1-6; D gene: possibly TRBD1, on 6 matching bases. The clonotype was recovered from a man aged 35 to 55 with active or convalescent COVID-19. The CDR3 region has the sequence CASSLSQGDNSPLHF. The nucleotides are TGTGCCAGCAGCTTGTCACAGGGTGATAATTCACCCCTCCACTTT.